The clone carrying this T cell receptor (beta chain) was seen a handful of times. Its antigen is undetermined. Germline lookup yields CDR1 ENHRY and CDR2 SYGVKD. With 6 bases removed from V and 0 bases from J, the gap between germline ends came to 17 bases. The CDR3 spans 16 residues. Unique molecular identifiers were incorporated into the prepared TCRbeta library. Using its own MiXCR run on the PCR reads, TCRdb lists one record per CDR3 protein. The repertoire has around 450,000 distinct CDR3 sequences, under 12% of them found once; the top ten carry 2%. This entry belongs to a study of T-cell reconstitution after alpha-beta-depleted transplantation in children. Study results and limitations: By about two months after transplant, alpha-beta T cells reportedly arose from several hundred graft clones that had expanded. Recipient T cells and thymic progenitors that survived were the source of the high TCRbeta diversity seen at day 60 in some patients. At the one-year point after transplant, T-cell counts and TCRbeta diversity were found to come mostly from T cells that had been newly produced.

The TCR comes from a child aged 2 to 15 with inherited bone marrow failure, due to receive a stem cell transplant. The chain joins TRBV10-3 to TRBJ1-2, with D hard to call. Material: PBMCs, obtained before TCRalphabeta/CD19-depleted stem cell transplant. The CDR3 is CAIRGLGQLPNYGYTF. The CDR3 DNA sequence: TGTGCCATCAGGGGTCTTGGCCAGCTACCTAACTATGGCTACACCTTC.